These T cell receptor beta chains were read from a single sample in a study of OX40 agonist ivuxolimab in advanced cancers. Method: immunoSEQ multiplex PCR; TCRdb's copy keeps in-frame clones and lacks some. Of 8,500 to 13,000 clones in the sample, 79% were seen once. Sample: CD4+ or CD8+ T cells sorted from blood, taken in a trial of the OX40 agonist ivuxolimab. Receptors originate from an adult with an advanced solid tumor such as melanoma, head and neck, liver or kidney cancer. CDR3s include the opening cysteine and the closing phenylalanine or tryptophan. The order of the fields is V gene, D gene, clone size, J gene, CDR3 DNA, CDR3 protein. A D gene is named only where the DNA matches it firmly. Part of the rows lack a size; the others show once, few, many or a class for expanded clones.

V gene: TRBV7-9; D gene: NA; clone size: NA; J gene: TRBJ2-5; CDR3 DNA: TGTGCCAGCAGCTTCTCGGAGGGTTGGCAAGAGACCCAGTACTTC; CDR3 protein: CASSFSEGWQETQYF
V gene: TRBV4-3; D gene: TRBD2; clone size: NA; J gene: TRBJ2-1; CDR3 DNA: TGCGCCAGCAGCCAAGATTGGGGGGGACAGCAGTTCTTC; CDR3 protein: CASSQDWGGQQFF
V gene: TRBV7-9; D gene: NA; clone size: NA; J gene: TRBJ2-7; CDR3 DNA: TGTGCCAGCAGCTACCAGGACGAGCAGTACTTC; CDR3 protein: CASSYQDEQYF
V gene: TRBV9; D gene: NA; clone size: NA; J gene: TRBJ2-7; CDR3 DNA: TGTGCCAGCAGCGTAGGGACGGCTAGCTCCTACGAGCAGTACTTC; CDR3 protein: CASSVGTASSYEQYF
V gene: TRBV7-3; D gene: TRBD1; clone size: NA; J gene: TRBJ1-3; CDR3 DNA: TGTGCCAGCAGCTCGCCAGCCGGGACAGGGGGCGAAGATACCTCTGGAAACACCATATATTTT; CDR3 protein: CASSSPAGTGGEDTSGNTIYF
V gene: TRBV15; D gene: NA; clone size: NA; J gene: TRBJ2-3; CDR3 DNA: TGTGCCACCAGCAGGCCCATGCGCCCAGATACGCAGTATTTT; CDR3 protein: CATSRPMRPDTQYF
V gene: TRBV4-3; D gene: NA; clone size: once; J gene: TRBJ1-2; CDR3 DNA: TGCGCCAGCAGCCAAGAGAGAGGTTTGAGCTATGGCTACACCTTC; CDR3 protein: CASSQERGLSYGYTF
V gene: TRBV6-1; D gene: NA; clone size: NA; J gene: TRBJ1-4; CDR3 DNA: TGTGCCAGCAGTACCCCGGCAGGCCAACTGTTTTTT; CDR3 protein: CASSTPAGQLFF
V gene: TRBV9; D gene: NA; clone size: NA; J gene: TRBJ2-3; CDR3 DNA: TGTGCCAGCAGCGTTCGGGCGCTTCCCCCGACAGATACGCAGTATTTT; CDR3 protein: CASSVRALPPTDTQYF
V gene: TRBV4-2; D gene: NA; clone size: once; J gene: TRBJ1-4; CDR3 DNA: TGTGCCAGCAGCCAAGGGTACCCAGGTGAAAAACTGTTTTTT; CDR3 protein: CASSQGYPGEKLFF
V gene: TRBV4-1; D gene: TRBD1; clone size: NA; J gene: TRBJ1-5; CDR3 DNA: TGCGCCAGCAGCCAAGCCGGGACAGGCAATCAGCCCCAGCATTTT; CDR3 protein: CASSQAGTGNQPQHF
V gene: TRBV5-6; D gene: TRBD1; clone size: few; J gene: TRBJ1-2; CDR3 DNA: TGTGCCAGCAGCGGGGACCGGGACAGACTCTATGGCTACACCTTC; CDR3 protein: CASSGDRDRLYGYTF